The rows below give T cell receptor beta chains drawn from one sample of a study of tumor-infiltrating lymphocytes in primary liver carcinoma. One entry per CDR3 protein results from TCRdb running MiXCR on the multiplex PCR reads. The sample has about 320,000 distinct CDR3 sequences; roughly two thirds are singletons. Sequencing was done on a sample of peripheral blood. These receptors were collected from a man between 40 and 49 years old with primary liver carcinoma and hepatitis B virus infection. Each CDR3 is given with its conserved first and last residue. The order of the fields is D gene, clone size, V gene, J gene, CDR3 DNA, CDR3 protein. D genes are given only for firm matches. The listing skips clone size in some rows; elsewhere it reads once, few, many or a size class.

d_gene: -; abundance: -; v_gene: TRBV5-4; j_gene: TRBJ2-7; CDR3nt: TGTGCCAGCAGCCTCCAGACAGTGAGATCCTACGAGCAGTACTTC; CDR3aa: CASSLQTVRSYEQYF
d_gene: -; abundance: many; v_gene: TRBV11-2; j_gene: TRBJ2-1; CDR3nt: TGTGCCAGCAGCTTAGAAGTCAATGAGCAGTTCTTC; CDR3aa: CASSLEVNEQFF
d_gene: -; abundance: -; v_gene: TRBV29-1; j_gene: TRBJ2-3; CDR3nt: TGCAGCGTCGTCGCAGATAACACAGATACGCACTATTTT; CDR3aa: CSVVADNTDTHYF
d_gene: TRBD1; abundance: once; v_gene: TRBV11-2; j_gene: TRBJ2-7; CDR3nt: TGTGCCAGCAGCTTAGAGGGACAGAGTAGGTATTTC; CDR3aa: CASSLEGQSRYF
d_gene: TRBD2; abundance: -; v_gene: TRBV4-1; j_gene: TRBJ2-2; CDR3nt: TGCGCCAGCAGCCAAGATAGAGCGGGAGCGAACACCGGGGAGTTGTTATTT; CDR3aa: CASSQDRAGANTGELLF
d_gene: -; abundance: many; v_gene: TRBV11-1; j_gene: TRBJ2-7; CDR3nt: TGTGCCAGCAGCTTCGTGGACTCAGGGGAGCAGTACTTC; CDR3aa: CASSFVDSGEQYF
d_gene: -; abundance: many; v_gene: TRBV12-3/TRBV12-4; j_gene: TRBJ2-7; CDR3nt: TGTGCCAGCAGTTCACTAGCCTACGAGCAGTACTTC; CDR3aa: CASSSLAYEQYF
d_gene: -; abundance: -; v_gene: TRBV5-1; j_gene: TRBJ2-5; CDR3nt: TGCGCCAGCAGACCAGGGGACATTCGCGAGACCCAGTACTTC; CDR3aa: CASRPGDIRETQYF
d_gene: TRBD2; abundance: -; v_gene: TRBV6-2/TRBV6-3; j_gene: TRBJ2-7; CDR3nt: TGTGCTAGCAGTTACTCCGGACGGGGGGGCTCCTACGAGCAGTACTTC; CDR3aa: CASSYSGRGGSYEQYF
d_gene: -; abundance: -; v_gene: TRBV6-1; j_gene: TRBJ2-2; CDR3nt: TGTGCCAGCTCCCGTGGAGGGGACGCCGGGGAGCTGTTTTTT; CDR3aa: CASSRGGDAGELFF
d_gene: -; abundance: -; v_gene: TRBV5-6; j_gene: TRBJ2-2; CDR3nt: TGTGCCAGCGGTTCTACAGGGAACACCGGGGAGCTGTTTTTT; CDR3aa: CASGSTGNTGELFF
d_gene: -; abundance: many; v_gene: TRBV29-1; j_gene: TRBJ2-5; CDR3nt: TGCAGCGTTGAACCAGGAAGTGAGGAGACCCAGTACTTC; CDR3aa: CSVEPGSEETQYF
d_gene: TRBD1; abundance: -; v_gene: TRBV5-5; j_gene: TRBJ2-7; CDR3nt: TGTGTCAGCAGCTTGTCAGGACAGGGTCGGCACGAGCAGTACTTC; CDR3aa: CVSSLSGQGRHEQYF
d_gene: -; abundance: -; v_gene: TRBV10-3; j_gene: TRBJ2-5; CDR3nt: TGTACCATCAGTGAAGACAGGTATCAAGAGACCCAGTACTTC; CDR3aa: CTISEDRYQETQYF
d_gene: -; abundance: -; v_gene: TRBV11-1; j_gene: TRBJ2-7; CDR3nt: TGCGCCAGCAGCCTCAAACAGGGCGAGAAGTACTTC; CDR3aa: CASSLKQGEKYF
d_gene: -; abundance: -; v_gene: TRBV25-1; j_gene: TRBJ1-2; CDR3nt: TGTGCCAGCCGATGGGGAGATTATGGCTACACCTTC; CDR3aa: CASRWGDYGYTF
d_gene: TRBD2; abundance: -; v_gene: TRBV4-3; j_gene: TRBJ2-1; CDR3nt: TGCGCCAGCAGCCGAGCAATAAGAGCTAGCGGGAGGATCGGCAATGAGCAGTTCTTC; CDR3aa: CASSRAIRASGRIGNEQFF
d_gene: -; abundance: -; v_gene: TRBV7-9; j_gene: TRBJ2-6; CDR3nt: TGTGCCAGCAGCTTACCAAGGGGTGAGGGCGGGGCCAACGTCCTGACTTTC; CDR3aa: CASSLPRGEGGANVLTF
d_gene: -; abundance: -; v_gene: TRBV10-3; j_gene: TRBJ2-3; CDR3nt: TGTGCCAGCCGGGACTTTTCGGATACGCAGTATTTT; CDR3aa: CASRDFSDTQYF
d_gene: -; abundance: -; v_gene: TRBV13; j_gene: TRBJ2-5; CDR3nt: TGTGCCAGGAGTTCCGGGACCTTACAAGAGACCCAGTACTTC; CDR3aa: CARSSGTLQETQYF
d_gene: TRBD1; abundance: few; v_gene: TRBV24-1; j_gene: TRBJ1-4; CDR3nt: TGTGCCACCAGTGATCCAAGGGGGACAGATGAAAAACTGTTTTTT; CDR3aa: CATSDPRGTDEKLFF
d_gene: -; abundance: -; v_gene: TRBV5-6; j_gene: TRBJ2-7; CDR3nt: TGTGCCAGCAGCCTAGGCAGGGTTAATCCCGAGCATTACTTC; CDR3aa: CASSLGRVNPEHYF
d_gene: -; abundance: -; v_gene: TRBV20-1; j_gene: TRBJ2-7; CDR3nt: TGCAGTGCTAGTATCGGGACGGTGGCGGACGAGCAGTACTTC; CDR3aa: CSASIGTVADEQYF
d_gene: -; abundance: -; v_gene: TRBV5-4; j_gene: TRBJ2-1; CDR3nt: TGTACCAGCAACTTGACCGGATCCAATGAGCAGTTCTTC; CDR3aa: CTSNLTGSNEQFF
d_gene: -; abundance: -; v_gene: TRBV28; j_gene: TRBJ2-3; CDR3nt: TGTGCCAGCAGTTTCCCCTGGGACGTACTCACAGATACGCAGTATTTT; CDR3aa: CASSFPWDVLTDTQYF
d_gene: TRBD1; abundance: many; v_gene: TRBV29-1; j_gene: TRBJ2-1; CDR3nt: TGCAGCGTTGAGAGGCAGGGGGCTAGCACCAATGAGCAGTTCTTC; CDR3aa: CSVERQGASTNEQFF
d_gene: TRBD2; abundance: -; v_gene: TRBV6-1; j_gene: TRBJ2-5; CDR3nt: TGTGCCAGCATTGAAGCGCTCAAGCGGGGGGAGACCCAGTACTTC; CDR3aa: CASIEALKRGETQYF